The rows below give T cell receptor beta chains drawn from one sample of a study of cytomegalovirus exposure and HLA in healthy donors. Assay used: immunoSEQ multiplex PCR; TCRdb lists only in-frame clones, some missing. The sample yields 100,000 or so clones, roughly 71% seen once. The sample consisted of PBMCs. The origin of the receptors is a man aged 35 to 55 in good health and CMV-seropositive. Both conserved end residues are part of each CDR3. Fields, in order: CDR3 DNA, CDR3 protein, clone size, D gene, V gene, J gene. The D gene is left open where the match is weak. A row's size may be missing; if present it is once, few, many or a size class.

cdr3_nt: TGTGCCAGCAGCTTGGGGCTAGCGGGAGGAAGGGATCAGTACTTC
cdr3_aa: CASSLGLAGGRDQYF
clone_size: NA
d_call: TRBD2
v_call: TRBV5-6
j_call: TRBJ2-4

cdr3_nt: TGTGCCAGCAGCTTAGGAGTGCCTTCCTACAATGAGCAGTTCTTC
cdr3_aa: CASSLGVPSYNEQFF
clone_size: NA
d_call: NA
v_call: TRBV7-3
j_call: TRBJ2-1

cdr3_nt: TGTGCCTGGAGTGTAAAGTCCTTCTGGGGGGCTGAAGCTTTCTTT
cdr3_aa: CAWSVKSFWGAEAFF
clone_size: once
d_call: NA
v_call: TRBV30
j_call: TRBJ1-1

cdr3_nt: TGTGCCAGCAGCCAACCCCTTGAGCGGGAGAGCACAGATACGCAGTATTTT
cdr3_aa: CASSQPLERESTDTQYF
clone_size: few
d_call: TRBD2
v_call: TRBV4-2
j_call: TRBJ2-3

cdr3_nt: TGTGCCACCCTCCTAGGAACTTCCTCCTACGAGCAGTACTTC
cdr3_aa: CATLLGTSSYEQYF
clone_size: few
d_call: NA
v_call: TRBV28
j_call: TRBJ2-7

cdr3_nt: TGCGCCAGCAGCTTGGAGGTGGGCCCCAATGAGCAGTTCTTC
cdr3_aa: CASSLEVGPNEQFF
clone_size: NA
d_call: NA
v_call: TRBV5-1
j_call: TRBJ2-1

cdr3_nt: TGCGCCAGCAGCTCCAAGCGGGAGGAATGGGCAGATACGCAGTATTTT
cdr3_aa: CASSSKREEWADTQYF
clone_size: few
d_call: TRBD2
v_call: TRBV5-1
j_call: TRBJ2-3

cdr3_nt: TGTGCCAGCAGCAGGGGACAGGGGAACACTGAAGCTTTCTTT
cdr3_aa: CASSRGQGNTEAFF
clone_size: NA
d_call: TRBD1
v_call: TRBV6-5
j_call: TRBJ1-1

cdr3_nt: TGTGCCAGCGTTGGGGGCGGGGGGCTCGCTGGCTACACCTTC
cdr3_aa: CASVGGGGLAGYTF
clone_size: few
d_call: NA
v_call: TRBV2
j_call: TRBJ1-2

cdr3_nt: TGCGCCAGCAGCTCCCGACTAGCTCTCGCCTACGAGCAGTACTTC
cdr3_aa: CASSSRLALAYEQYF
clone_size: NA
d_call: TRBD2
v_call: TRBV4-3
j_call: TRBJ2-7

cdr3_nt: TGCAGCGTTGAAGTCTGGGCAGGAAGCTTTTCTTATGGCTACACCTTC
cdr3_aa: CSVEVWAGSFSYGYTF
clone_size: NA
d_call: NA
v_call: TRBV29-1
j_call: TRBJ1-2

cdr3_nt: TGCAGTGCTAGAAATTCAGGGCTCCAGCATTTT
cdr3_aa: CSARNSGLQHF
clone_size: few
d_call: NA
v_call: TRBV20-1
j_call: TRBJ1-5

cdr3_nt: TGTGCCAGCAGCAAAGGACTAGCGACCACCTACGAGCAGTACTTC
cdr3_aa: CASSKGLATTYEQYF
clone_size: NA
d_call: TRBD2
v_call: TRBV13
j_call: TRBJ2-7

cdr3_nt: TGTGCCAGCAGCCGGCTAGCGGGCTTGTCCTACGAGCAGTACTTC
cdr3_aa: CASSRLAGLSYEQYF
clone_size: NA
d_call: TRBD2
v_call: TRBV7-9
j_call: TRBJ2-7

cdr3_nt: TGTGCCAGCAGCTCCGGTTCGCGCCAGGGGGTAGGAGAGACCCAGTACTTC
cdr3_aa: CASSSGSRQGVGETQYF
clone_size: NA
d_call: TRBD1
v_call: TRBV7-7
j_call: TRBJ2-5

cdr3_nt: TGTGCCAGCAGTTTTGGGTCGGACAGGACCTATGGCTACACCTTC
cdr3_aa: CASSFGSDRTYGYTF
clone_size: NA
d_call: TRBD1
v_call: TRBV28
j_call: TRBJ1-2

cdr3_nt: TGCGCCAGCAGCTTGGGACTAGCGGGAGAGCAAGAGACCCAGTACTTC
cdr3_aa: CASSLGLAGEQETQYF
clone_size: few
d_call: TRBD2
v_call: TRBV5-1
j_call: TRBJ2-5

cdr3_nt: TGTGCCAGCAGCCTGACGACAGGGGGAAATCAGCCCCAGCATTTT
cdr3_aa: CASSLTTGGNQPQHF
clone_size: NA
d_call: TRBD1
v_call: TRBV7-2
j_call: TRBJ1-5

cdr3_nt: TGTGCCAGCAGCTTATCGGCCGGGAGGGCGTTAGATACGCAGTATTTT
cdr3_aa: CASSLSAGRALDTQYF
clone_size: NA
d_call: TRBD2
v_call: TRBV7-3
j_call: TRBJ2-3

cdr3_nt: TGTGCCAGCAGCCCCCCGACTAGCGGGAGCAGAGATACGCAGTATTTT
cdr3_aa: CASSPPTSGSRDTQYF
clone_size: NA
d_call: TRBD2
v_call: TRBV13
j_call: TRBJ2-3

cdr3_nt: TGTGCCAGCAGCTTAGGACTAGCGGGGTACAATGAGCAGTTCTTC
cdr3_aa: CASSLGLAGYNEQFF
clone_size: NA
d_call: TRBD2
v_call: TRBV7-9
j_call: TRBJ2-1

cdr3_nt: TGTGCCAGCAGCTTATATTCAGGGAACTACGAGCAGTACTTC
cdr3_aa: CASSLYSGNYEQYF
clone_size: few
d_call: NA
v_call: TRBV13
j_call: TRBJ2-7

cdr3_nt: TGTGCCAGCAGGGGACAGGGAGGAGGCTACACCTTC
cdr3_aa: CASRGQGGGYTF
clone_size: NA
d_call: TRBD1
v_call: TRBV14
j_call: TRBJ1-2

cdr3_nt: TGCAGTGCTAGTGTCAATGGCTACACCTTC
cdr3_aa: CSASVNGYTF
clone_size: once
d_call: NA
v_call: TRBV20-1
j_call: TRBJ1-2

cdr3_nt: TGTGCCAGCAGCATAGGAGGGGTAACTAGCGGGAACACAGATACGCAGTATTTT
cdr3_aa: CASSIGGVTSGNTDTQYF
clone_size: NA
d_call: TRBD2
v_call: TRBV7-9
j_call: TRBJ2-3

cdr3_nt: TGTGCCAGCAGCCCGACGCGGGGGGCACCCACTGAAGCTTTCTTT
cdr3_aa: CASSPTRGAPTEAFF
clone_size: NA
d_call: NA
v_call: TRBV6-1
j_call: TRBJ1-1

cdr3_nt: TGTGCCATCAGCAAAGGTTTACAGGCGCCTTCCTACGAGCAGTACTTC
cdr3_aa: CAISKGLQAPSYEQYF
clone_size: NA
d_call: NA
v_call: TRBV10-3
j_call: TRBJ2-7

cdr3_nt: TGTGCCACCAGCAGAAGCCCAGCGTCCCTCACAGATACGCAGTATTTT
cdr3_aa: CATSRSPASLTDTQYF
clone_size: NA
d_call: NA
v_call: TRBV15
j_call: TRBJ2-3

cdr3_nt: TGTGCCAGCAGTTCGCCTAGCGGGAGATTAAATGAGCAGTTCTTC
cdr3_aa: CASSSPSGRLNEQFF
clone_size: NA
d_call: TRBD2
v_call: TRBV27
j_call: TRBJ2-1

cdr3_nt: TGTGCCAGCAGTCACACAGCAGACTCTGGAAACACCATATATTTT
cdr3_aa: CASSHTADSGNTIYF
clone_size: once
d_call: NA
v_call: TRBV6-5
j_call: TRBJ1-3

cdr3_nt: TGTGCCAGCAAGTCCGGAGATACGCAGTATTTT
cdr3_aa: CASKSGDTQYF
clone_size: few
d_call: NA
v_call: TRBV6-1
j_call: TRBJ2-3